A selection of T cell receptor beta chains follows, all from one sample in a study of PD-1 blockade in classical Hodgkin lymphoma. Using immunoSEQ multiplex PCR, the repertoire was profiled, and TCRdb retains in-frame clones only, with some absent. The table records some 12,000 clones, about 75% of them present only once. This sample comprised peripheral blood mononuclear cells (PBMCs), obtained at baseline. Source of these receptors: a human donor with classical Hodgkin lymphoma. Each CDR3 is given with its conserved first and last residue. The D gene is left open where the match is weak. Not all rows give a size; the values are once, few, many and, for expanded clones, a class.

CDR3: CASSRVVAETQYF; DNA: TGCGCCAGCAGCCGGGTGGTAGCCGAGACCCAGTACTTC; D: NA; size: NA; J: TRBJ2-5; V: TRBV4-1
CDR3: CASSWIRGGHGEKLFF; DNA: TGTGCCAGCAGTTGGATAAGGGGCGGTCATGGGGAAAAACTGTTTTTT; D: NA; size: NA; J: TRBJ1-4; V: TRBV28
CDR3: CASSPGTGAGNTIYF; DNA: TGCGCCAGCAGCCCCGGGACAGGGGCCGGAAACACCATATATTTT; D: TRBD1; size: NA; J: TRBJ1-3; V: TRBV5-1
CDR3: CASSWRGQPQHF; DNA: TGTGCCAGCAGCTGGAGGGGTCAGCCCCAGCATTTT; D: NA; size: NA; J: TRBJ1-5; V: TRBV11-3
CDR3: CASSSRSRLAGASYNEQFF; DNA: TGTGCCAGCAGCTCCCGCTCCCGACTAGCGGGGGCCTCCTACAATGAGCAGTTCTTC; D: TRBD2; size: NA; J: TRBJ2-1; V: TRBV11-2
CDR3: CASSLRLGSGNTIYF; DNA: TGTGCCAGCAGTTTAAGACTGGGCTCTGGAAACACCATATATTTT; D: NA; size: NA; J: TRBJ1-3; V: TRBV28
CDR3: CASSVTQGGHEQYF; DNA: TGTGCCAGCAGCGTTACACAGGGAGGCCACGAGCAGTACTTC; D: NA; size: few; J: TRBJ2-7; V: TRBV9
CDR3: CASSPGGDTQYF; DNA: TGTGCCAGCAGTCCGGGGGGGGATACGCAGTATTTT; D: TRBD2; size: NA; J: TRBJ2-3; V: TRBV27
CDR3: CASSGGDFGNTQYF; DNA: TGCGCCAGCAGCGGCGGGGACTTCGGGAATACGCAGTATTTT; D: NA; size: NA; J: TRBJ2-3; V: TRBV5-1
CDR3: CASSRRLAGGQIDTQYF; DNA: TGTGCCAGCAGCCGAAGATTGGCGGGGGGGCAGATAGATACGCAGTATTTT; D: TRBD2; size: NA; J: TRBJ2-3; V: TRBV13
CDR3: CASSYSGGGVDF; DNA: TGTGCCAGCAGTTACTCGGGCGGGGGGGTTGACTTC; D: TRBD2; size: few; J: TRBJ2-4; V: TRBV6-6
CDR3: CASKVNTEAFF; DNA: TGTGCCAGCAAAGTTAACACTGAAGCTTTCTTT; D: NA; size: NA; J: TRBJ1-1; V: TRBV28